This TCR beta chain comes out of a study of technical replicates of blood from a handful of donors (dated by TCRdb to about 2017). Library preparation employed the immunoSEQ multiplex PCR assay. TCRdb mirrors the immuneACCESS table, restricted to in-frame sequences. Some clones are absent from its copies; in checked studies, under half trace to an unresolved V gene, and the reason for the others is unknown. In this sample the table shows 75,000 or so clones, 95% of which occur a single time. Around 0.24% of the sample is in the top ten clones. V is shortened by 6 bases, J by 6 bases, and the region joining them spans 20 bases. Sequences MNHEY (CDR1) and SMNVEV (CDR2) are obtained from the germline V gene (reference sequence). The CDR3 has 15 amino acids, counting the end cysteine and phenylalanine. The retained sequence is limited to the CDR3, 45 bases, with the frame set at the first base. A remark on this clone: Its antigen target is currently unknown. Within one base of it there is no much larger clone, and no base qualities were kept.

The chain is encoded by TRBV27 joined to TRBJ1-1, and the D gene may be TRBD1, 6 bases matching. The receptor was isolated from a human donor in good health. Sequenced sample: T cells isolated from PBMCs. The CDR3 region has the sequence CASSLGLGANAEAFF. In nucleotides, the sequence is TGTGCCAGCAGCCTAGGGCTGGGGGCTAACGCTGAAGCTTTCTTT.